This TCR beta chain is drawn from a study of blood T cells in healthy people across ages. Study summary: Researchers report that template switching captured about one barcoded beta molecule per two T cells. Study observations and caveats: Expanded clonotype shifts may have been confounded, as the donors had an unknown CMV status.

The germline V gene encodes CDR1 SGHKS and CDR2 YYEKEE (reference sequence). The CDR3 consists of 15 residues. The V end was cut by 3 bases, the J end by 4 bases, with 15 bases between. Each donor had about 9.6 milliliters of peripheral blood drawn. Together with a sample-barcoded 5' primer, a J-beta primer mix was included in a second PCR lasting roughly 6 to 12 cycles. Through a template-switch adaptor with 12 random nucleotides, each cDNA molecule received a tag. TCRdb analysed the 5' RACE reads with MiXCR anew, one entry per CDR3 protein. Of 1.5 million to 2 million distinct CDR3 sequences detected, roughly 28% appear once; the ten largest clones hold 7.7%. As for this clonotype: Its antigen is not identified.

This chain links TRBV5-5 with TRBJ2-3, with D uncertain. The TCR sequence derives from a woman aged 30 to 39 in good health. The material sequenced was blood. The CDR3 DNA reads TGTGCCAGCAGCTCGTACCAGTGTCGAGCAGATACGCAGTATTTT. It encodes CASSSYQCRADTQYF.